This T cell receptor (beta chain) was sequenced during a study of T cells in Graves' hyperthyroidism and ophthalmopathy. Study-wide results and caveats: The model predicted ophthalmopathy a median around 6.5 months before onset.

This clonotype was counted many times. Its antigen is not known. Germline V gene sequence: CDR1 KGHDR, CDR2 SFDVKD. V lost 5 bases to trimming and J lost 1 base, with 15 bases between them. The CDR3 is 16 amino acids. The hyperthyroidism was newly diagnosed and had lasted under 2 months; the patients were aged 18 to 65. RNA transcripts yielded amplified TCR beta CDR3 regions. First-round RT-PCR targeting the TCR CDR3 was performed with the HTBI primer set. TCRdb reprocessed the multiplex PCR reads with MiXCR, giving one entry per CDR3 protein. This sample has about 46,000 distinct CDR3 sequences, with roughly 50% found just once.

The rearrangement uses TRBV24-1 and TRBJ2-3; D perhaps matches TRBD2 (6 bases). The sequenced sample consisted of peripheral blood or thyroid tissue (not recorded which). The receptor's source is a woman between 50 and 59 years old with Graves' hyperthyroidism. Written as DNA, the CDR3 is TGTGCCACCAGTGCCCCAGGAGGGGTCGGCACAGATACGCAGTATTTT. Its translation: CATSAPGGVGTDTQYF.